Listed below are T cell receptor beta chains from one sample, sequenced in a study of shared clonotypes between healthy human individuals. The data were produced by immunoSEQ multiplex PCR, yet TCRdb's version contains in-frame clones alone and is incomplete. The data hold 1 million to 1.2 million clones, with roughly 77% observed a single time. Sequencing used memory CD4+ T cells from PBMCs. The receptors were gathered from a man between 18 and 29 years old in good health. Some clones in this sample may be carry-over from other donors' samples. Each CDR3 is given with its conserved first and last residue. A D gene is named only where the DNA matches it firmly. Not every row has a clone size; where given, it reads once, few, many or a size class.

cdr3_length	v_call	j_call	d_call	clone_size	cdr3_nt	cdr3_aa
15	TRBV5-1	TRBJ2-3	-	-	TGCGCCAGCAGCTTGGCCTTGACAGACACAGATACGCAGTATTTT	CASSLALTDTDTQYF
16	TRBV5-6	TRBJ2-5	TRBD1	-	TGTGCCAGCAGCGTACCCGGGACAGCGAGGAGAGAGACCCAGTACTTC	CASSVPGTARRETQYF
16	TRBV14	TRBJ2-7	-	-	TGTGCCAGCAGCCAGAGCCGGGCCCATCTTCCCTACGAGCAGTACTTC	CASSQSRAHLPYEQYF
12	TRBV27	TRBJ2-7	-	-	TGTGCCAGCAGAGGGGCCACCTACGAGCAGTACTTC	CASRGATYEQYF
14	TRBV7-2	TRBJ2-3	-	-	TGTGCCAGCAGCTTTCGGTCGGGCACAGATACGCAGTATTTT	CASSFRSGTDTQYF
15	TRBV7-9	TRBJ1-1	-	few	TGTGCCAGCAGCACTACGGGCGGCGTGAACACTGAAGCTTTCTTT	CASSTTGGVNTEAFF
21	TRBV4-1	TRBJ2-5	TRBD2	-	TGCGCCAGCAGCCGACTGTTAGTGGGACTAGCGGGAGGGGTAGGCGAAGAGACCCAGTACTTC	CASSRLLVGLAGGVGEETQYF
14	TRBV9	TRBJ1-2	-	-	TGTGCCAGCAGCGTAGGTCGGGGTTCCTATGGCTACACCTTC	CASSVGRGSYGYTF
14	TRBV2	TRBJ2-7	TRBD1	-	TGTGCCAGCAGTGTCCAGGGGGCATCCTACGAGCAGTACTTC	CASSVQGASYEQYF
15	TRBV7-9	TRBJ2-1	TRBD2	-	TGTGCCAGCAGCATAGCGGGGCAAGCAGGGAATGAGCAGTTCTTC	CASSIAGQAGNEQFF
15	TRBV6-5	TRBJ2-7	TRBD1	-	TGTGCCAGCAGTTACCAAAGGATCGCAGGGGGTGAGCAGTACTTC	CASSYQRIAGGEQYF
13	TRBV10-3	TRBJ1-1	-	-	TGTGCCCATCGGGGGCCAACGAACACTGAAGCTTTCTTT	CAHRGPTNTEAFF
13	TRBV29-1	TRBJ1-4	TRBD1	few	TGCAGCGCAGCCAGGGGGATAGGTGAAAAACTGTTTTTT	CSAARGIGEKLFF
16	TRBV7-3	TRBJ2-3	-	-	TGTGCCAGCAGCTTGGGCCGGGCCAGGAATCCAGATACGCAGTATTTT	CASSLGRARNPDTQYF
16	TRBV7-2	TRBJ2-2	-	-	TGTGCCAGCAGCTTAGCGTCATCCAGAGACCTCGGGGAGCTGTTTTTT	CASSLASSRDLGELFF
18	TRBV5-1	TRBJ2-7	TRBD2	-	TGCGCCAGCAGCCCCGGTGGTCTAGCGGGGCCAAGCTCCTACGAGCAGTACTTC	CASSPGGLAGPSSYEQYF
12	TRBV6-1	TRBJ1-2	-	-	TGTGCCAGCTCCCTCGACTCCGTCGGCTACACCTTC	CASSLDSVGYTF
17	TRBV5-4	TRBJ2-1	-	-	TGTGCCAGCAGTCTGCTGGGAGCGCCAAGCTCCTACAATGAGCAGTTCTTC	CASSLLGAPSSYNEQFF
14	TRBV9	TRBJ1-1	-	few	TGTGCCAGCACCGCTTGGCCCTCGGGCCCTGAAGCTTTCTTT	CASTAWPSGPEAFF
16	TRBV2	TRBJ2-1	TRBD1	-	TGTGCCAGCAGCGGTCAAGCGACAGGGCCTTCCAATGAGCAGTTCTTC	CASSGQATGPSNEQFF
17	TRBV28	TRBJ1-2	TRBD1	-	TGTGCCAGCAGTTTTCTCCGGACAGGGCGAGCTAACTATGGCTACACCTTC	CASSFLRTGRANYGYTF
15	TRBV5-1	TRBJ2-3	TRBD1	-	TGCGCCAGCAGCTTTCGGGGACAGAGCGCAGATACGCAGTATTTT	CASSFRGQSADTQYF
17	TRBV9	TRBJ2-2	-	-	TGTGCCAGCAGCGTAGCCCTGATGGGGGCAAGCACCGGGGAGCTGTTTTTT	CASSVALMGASTGELFF
19	TRBV23-1	TRBJ2-4	-	-	TGCGCCAGCAGTCAGTCGACGGACGGGAAAGCACTAGCCAAAAACATTCAGTACTTC	CASSQSTDGKALAKNIQYF
16	TRBV6-5	TRBJ2-1	TRBD2	few	TGTGCCAGCAGTTCGTTGCTAGCGGGAGGAAAGAATGAGCAGTTCTTC	CASSSLLAGGKNEQFF
13	TRBV12-5	TRBJ2-3	-	-	TGTGCTAGTGGGCCCGGACAGACAGATACGCAGTATTTT	CASGPGQTDTQYF
16	TRBV7-2	TRBJ2-3	-	-	TGTGCCAGCAGCCCCAGGGGAGCGCAGGGCACAGATACGCAGTATTTT	CASSPRGAQGTDTQYF
14	TRBV30	TRBJ2-6	-	-	TGTGCCTGGAGTGTCGGGTCTGGGGCCAACGTCCTGACTTTC	CAWSVGSGANVLTF
16	TRBV7-3	TRBJ2-5	-	-	TGTGCCAGCAGCTTACGCTCGGGGGGCGCGGGTGAGACCCAGTACTTC	CASSLRSGGAGETQYF
13	TRBV6-1	TRBJ1-3	-	-	TGTGCCAGCCAGGGTTTTTCTGGAAACACCATATATTTT	CASQGFSGNTIYF
16	TRBV11-3	TRBJ2-1	TRBD2	-	TGTGCCAGCAGCCGAAGGGGGACTAGCAATTTCAATGAGCAGTTCTTC	CASSRRGTSNFNEQFF
15	TRBV5-1	TRBJ2-3	-	once	TGCGCCAGCAGCCTCGGAGGGGCAAGCACAGATACGCAGTATTTT	CASSLGGASTDTQYF
13	TRBV11-3	TRBJ2-7	-	-	TGTGCCAGCAGCCGGGGAGGCCTTGGCGAGCAGTACTTC	CASSRGGLGEQYF
14	TRBV27	TRBJ1-1	TRBD1	-	TGTGCCAGCTCATTAGACAGGGGGAGGACTGAAGCTTTCTTT	CASSLDRGRTEAFF
13	TRBV28	TRBJ2-3	-	-	TGTGGGAGTTCTTCTCATCGCACAGATACGCAGTATTTT	CGSSSHRTDTQYF
15	TRBV7-2	TRBJ2-1	TRBD2	-	TGTGCCAGCAGCTTAGAGGCTAGCGGGTACAATGAGCAGTTCTTC	CASSLEASGYNEQFF
13	TRBV5-1	TRBJ2-7	-	-	TGCGCCAGCAGCCAGACAGTTCCCGGGGAGCAGTACTTC	CASSQTVPGEQYF
15	TRBV10-3	TRBJ2-2	-	few	TGTGCCATCAGTGAGTCGCGGAGTCACACCGGGGAGCTGTTTTTT	CAISESRSHTGELFF
13	TRBV19	TRBJ2-2	-	-	TGTGCCAGCGGACACCCGAACACCGGGGAGCTGTTTTTT	CASGHPNTGELFF
17	TRBV28	TRBJ2-2	-	-	TGTGCCAGCAGTCCCTGGGGGGGACAGATGAACACCGGGGAGCTGTTTTTT	CASSPWGGQMNTGELFF
13	TRBV7-2	TRBJ1-2	-	-	TGTGCCAGCAGCTTAAGTCTGAACTATGGCTACACCTTC	CASSLSLNYGYTF
15	TRBV5-8	TRBJ2-7	-	-	TGTGCCAGCAGCTTGGGAGTACATCCTACCTACGAGCAGTACTTC	CASSLGVHPTYEQYF
15	TRBV6-4	TRBJ1-4	-	once	TGTGCCAGCAGTGACTCGTGGGGCCTGAGGGAAAAACTGTTTTTT	CASSDSWGLREKLFF
14	TRBV19	TRBJ1-4	-	-	TGTGCCAGTAGTATAGATCTTTCGGTGGCAAAACTGTTTTTT	CASSIDLSVAKLFF